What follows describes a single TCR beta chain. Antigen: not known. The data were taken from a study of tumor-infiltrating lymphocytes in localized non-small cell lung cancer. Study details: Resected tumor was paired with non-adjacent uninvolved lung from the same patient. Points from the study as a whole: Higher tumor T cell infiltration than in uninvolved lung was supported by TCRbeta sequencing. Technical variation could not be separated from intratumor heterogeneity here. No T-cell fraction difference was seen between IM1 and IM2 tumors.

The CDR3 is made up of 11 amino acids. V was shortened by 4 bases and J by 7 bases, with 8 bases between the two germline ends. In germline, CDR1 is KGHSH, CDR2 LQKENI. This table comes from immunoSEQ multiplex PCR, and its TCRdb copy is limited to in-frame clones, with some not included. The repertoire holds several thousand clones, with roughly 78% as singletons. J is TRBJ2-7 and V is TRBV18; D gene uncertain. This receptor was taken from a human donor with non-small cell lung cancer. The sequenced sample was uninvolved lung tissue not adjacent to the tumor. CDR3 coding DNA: TGTGCCAGCTCACAAAGCCAGGAGCAGTACTTC. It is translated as CASSQSQEQYF. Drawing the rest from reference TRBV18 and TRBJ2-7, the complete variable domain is NAGVMQNPRHLVRRRGQEARLRCSPMKGHSHVYWYRQLPEEGLKFMVYLQKENIIDESGMPKERFSAEFPKEGPSILRIQQVVRGDSAAYFCASSQSQEQYFGPGTRLTVT.